Presented here are 27 T cell receptor beta chains from one specimen sequenced in a study of a mutant IDH1 vaccine in newly diagnosed glioma. This sample's time point: week 11, during vaccination. All doses held 300 ug of mutant IDH1 20-mer peptide, with topical imiquimod. TCRdb keeps only in-frame clones here, not all; method: immunoSEQ multiplex PCR. The table lists under 55,000 clones, 90% to 95% of them singletons. Their specific antigens are unknown. Specimen: PBMCs, collected from a glioma patient whose treatment included an IDH1 peptide vaccine. The receptors originated from a man aged 45-65 years with glioma.

The V and J genes are TRBV5-4 and TRBJ1-2; D is uncertain. The CDR3 spans 12 residues. Germline CDR1 reads SGHNT; CDR2 reads YYREEE (reference sequence). The V gene lost 0 bases and the J gene lost 5 bases, with 5 bases spanning the gap. CDR3 coding DNA: TGTGCCAGCAGCTTGGATGGATATGGCTACACCTTC. It is translated as CASSLDGYGYTF. The full variable domain, rest sourced from reference TRBV5-4 and TRBJ1-2, is ETGVTQSPTHLIKTRGQQVTLRCSSQSGHNTVSWYQQALGQGPQFIFQYYREEENGRGNFPPRFSGLQFPNYSSELNVNALELDDSALYLCASSLDGYGYTFGSGTRLTVV.

The chain couples TRBV4-1 to TRBJ1-2; TRBD1 might be the D (5 bases). CDR3 length: 15 amino acids. The V and J ends lost 4 bases and 3 bases respectively, with 15 bases between them. Germline lookup yields CDR1 MGHRA and CDR2 YSYEKL. DNA for the CDR3: TGCGCCAGCAGCCGCCCTTTCCAGGGCCACTATGGCTACACCTTC. This codes for CASSRPFQGHYGYTF.

The chain combines TRBV7-9 with TRBJ2-5; D unclear. Germline lookup yields CDR1 SEHNR and CDR2 FQNEAQ (reference sequence). The CDR3 covers 15 residues. Trimming pared 3 bases from V and 0 bases from J, leaving 11 bases between. The CDR3 is CASSLYSWYQETQYF. The CDR3 DNA is TGTGCCAGCAGCTTGTACAGTTGGTACCAAGAGACCCAGTACTTC.

The chain has TRBV6-6 and TRBJ2-3; 7 nucleotides agree with TRBD2. This CDR3 has 15 residues. Germline loops: CDR1 MNHNY, CDR2 SVGAGI (reference sequence). The ends lost 4 bases at V and 4 bases at J; junction bases unmatched: 8. The CDR3 here is CASSSGLGRADTQYF. In DNA, the CDR3 is TGTGCCAGCAGTTCCGGACTAGGAAGGGCAGATACGCAGTATTTT.

In DNA form, the CDR3 reads TGTGCCAGCAGTAGCTACCATCGTAACGAGCAGTACTTC. Translation gives CASSSYHRNEQYF. The chain has TRBV6-1 and TRBJ2-7; unclear D gene. In germline, CDR1 is MNHNS, CDR2 SASEGT. The CDR3 runs 13 residues. V was shortened by 5 bases and J by 5 bases, with 13 bases between the two germline ends.

DNA for the CDR3: TGTGCCAGCAGCCATAGATCGAGAGGGCCTGGAGAAAAACTGTTTTTT. Translated, it gives CASSHRSRGPGEKLFF. This chain connects TRBV7-6 to TRBJ1-4, with D unclear. Per germline, CDR1 SGHVS and CDR2 FNYEAQ. The CDR3 runs to 16 residues. V lost 5 bases and J 8 bases, leaving 21 bases between the germline ends.

The V gene is TRBV19, the J gene TRBJ1-5, with 9 bases matching TRBD1. Germline trimming cut 5 bases from V and 11 bases from J; bases unmatched to any gene: 16. This CDR3 spans 16 amino acids. Germline V gene data show CDR1 as LNHDA and CDR2 as SQIVND (reference sequence). The CDR3 nucleotides are TGTGCCAGTAGTTTCCCGGGACAGGGCGCCCAGTCAGCCCAGCATTTT. The encoded protein is CASSFPGQGAQSAQHF.

This sequence joins TRBV6-6 and TRBJ1-2, with a tentative D call TRBD1 (6 bases). This CDR3 region has 14 residues. V lost 2 bases and J lost 5, with 12 bases in between. Germline loops: CDR1 MNHNY, CDR2 SVGAGI (reference sequence). The CDR3 loop is CASSYAGTSYGYTF. CDR3 nucleotide sequence: TGTGCCAGCAGTTACGCCGGGACATCATATGGCTACACCTTC.

This chain uses TRBV15 with TRBJ2-1; TRBD2 agrees at 8 bases. V gave up 5 bases and J gave up 7 bases; unmatched junction bases: 10. The length of the CDR3 is 15 residues. Germline V CDR1 and CDR2: LNHNV, YYDKDF (reference sequence). This chain's CDR3 is CATSPQRETINEQFF. The CDR3 DNA follows: TGTGCCACCAGCCCACAGCGGGAGACTATAAATGAGCAGTTCTTC.

The chain is built from TRBV30 and TRBJ1-2, with D unresolved. Germline CDR1 is GTSNPN and CDR2 is SVGIG (reference sequence). This CDR3 region has 17 residues. V lost 4 bases and J 2 bases, leaving 23 bases between the germline ends. CDR3 sequence reads: CAWNANYGLAVNYGYTF. The CDR3 bases are TGTGCCTGGAACGCAAATTATGGACTGGCCGTGAACTATGGCTACACCTTC.

V is TRBV9 and J is TRBJ2-5, with TRBD2 matching over 7 bases. The CDR3 length is 15 residues. Losses at the gene ends were 3 bases for V and 2 bases for J; bases not matched to a gene: 7. Germline V lookup: CDR1 SGDLS, CDR2 YYNGEE. As DNA, the CDR3 is TGTGCCAGCAGCGGGGGGGGGAGGTTTCAAGAGACCCAGTACTTC. It yields the protein CASSGGGRFQETQYF.

V gene TRBV5-5 combines with J gene TRBJ2-7; a possible D gene is TRBD1 (6 bases). Germline values: CDR1 SGHKS, CDR2 YYEKEE (reference sequence). The V and J ends lost 1 base and 3 bases respectively, with 8 bases between them. The CDR3 spans 13 residues. The chain's CDR3 is CASSLIQGYEQYF. The CDR3 nucleotides read TGTGCCAGCAGCTTGATACAGGGCTACGAGCAGTACTTC.

This chain joins TRBV7-2 and TRBJ1-2, with TRBD1 as a possible D gene (6 bases). Trimming removed 5 bases from V and 2 bases from J, with 12 bases in between. Germline V gene data show CDR1 as SGHTA and CDR2 as FQGNSA. The CDR3 has 14 residues. The CDR3 DNA reads TGTGCCAGCAGCCCACCACAGGGAAACTATGGCTACACCTTC. Translated: CASSPPQGNYGYTF.

V and J are TRBV29-1 and TRBJ1-4; D not resolved. Germline loops: CDR1 SQVTM, CDR2 ANQGSEA. The CDR3 is 13 residues long. Trimming left V 4 bases short and J 8 bases short, with 14 bases between. The CDR3: CSVGGSALEKLFF. The CDR3 DNA sequence: TGCAGCGTTGGGGGATCAGCACTAGAAAAACTGTTTTTT.

This chain links TRBV10-3 with TRBJ1-3, with 8 positions matching TRBD1. The CDR3 length is 12 residues. Trimming at V came to 8 bases and at J to 4 bases, leaving 1 base not matched to a gene. Per the germline V gene, CDR1 is ENHRY and CDR2 is SYGVKD. The CDR3 DNA sequence: TGTGCCATCCAGGGGGCAGGAAACACCATATATTTT. Translating gives CAIQGAGNTIYF.

The chain has TRBV29-1 and TRBJ2-2; 9 positions agree with TRBD1. V lost 6 bases, J lost 7 bases, and 12 bases stayed unmatched. The CDR3 covers 15 residues. Germline values: CDR1 SQVTM, CDR2 ANQGSEA. CDR3 bases: TGCAGCGTGGAGACCGGGACAGGGATGTACGGGGAGCTGTTTTTT. Its protein product is CSVETGTGMYGELFF.

CDR3 sequence: CASSLSGRVRETQYF. Written as DNA, the CDR3 is TGTGCCAGCAGTTTATCGGGCAGGGTAAGGGAGACCCAGTACTTC. The V and J genes are TRBV27 and TRBJ2-5, with a weak D call TRBD1 (5 bases). V lost 0 bases to trimming and J lost 5 bases, with 13 bases between them. The germline V gene has CDR1 MNHEY and CDR2 SMNVEV (reference sequence). This CDR3 is 15 amino acids long.

This chain connects TRBV27 to TRBJ1-2; TRBD1 aligns across 7 bases. This CDR3 is built from 17 residues. Germline-derived CDR1 and CDR2 are MNHEY and SMNVEV (reference sequence). V was clipped by 2 bases and J by 5 bases; unmatched bases: 14. The CDR3 reads CASSLGGTVVPPYGYTF. The CDR3 nucleotides read TGTGCCAGCAGTTTAGGGGGGACAGTGGTCCCCCCTTATGGCTACACCTTC.

This chain joins TRBV19 and TRBJ2-3; D possibly corresponds to TRBD1 (5 bases). The germline CDR1 and CDR2 sequences are LNHDA and SQIVND (reference sequence). CDR3 length: 13 residues. V was shortened by 4 bases and J by 11 bases, with 16 bases between the two germline ends. The chain's CDR3 is CASSTLRQQVQYF. The DNA for the CDR3 is TGTGCCAGTAGTACACTCAGACAGCAGGTGCAGTATTTT.

The chain couples TRBV18 to TRBJ1-1, with no clear D. CDR1 and CDR2 (germline): KGHSH, LQKENI. V dropped 3 bases and J dropped 7 bases, with 24 bases sitting between them. The CDR3 contains 17 residues. CDR3 coding DNA: TGTGCCAGCTCACCTCCTCTTGGGTCCGGGATGGGCAATGAAGCTTTCTTT. Protein sequence: CASSPPLGSGMGNEAFF.

The count of this clone is one. The V call is TRBV18, the J call TRBJ1-2; D is undetermined. The CDR3 runs 13 residues. Germline CDR1 is KGHSH and CDR2 is LQKENI. With 6 bases removed from V and 2 bases from J, the gap between germline ends came to 10 bases. The CDR3 coding sequence is TGTGCCAGCTCCCCGGACCGAAACTATGGCTACACCTTC. It is translated as CASSPDRNYGYTF.

The V call is TRBV19, the J call TRBJ2-1, with D unresolved. Trimming removed 2 bases from V and 7 bases from J, with 9 bases in between. The CDR3 covers 13 residues. Germline loops: CDR1 LNHDA, CDR2 SQIVND (reference sequence). The CDR3 region has the DNA TGTGCCAGTAGTATAAGGGAATTTAATGAGCAGTTCTTC. Encoded protein: CASSIREFNEQFF.

This chain uses TRBV5-3 with TRBJ1-2; TRBD1 agrees at 10 bases. TRBV5-3 is treated as an ORF (open reading frame) with a function not yet certain. V gave up 4 bases and J gave up 0 bases; unmatched junction bases: 12. The CDR3 spans 18 residues. CDR3 bases: TGTGCCAGAAGCCTTACCAGGGACAGGGGACAAGCTAACTATGGCTACACCTTC. Amino acids: CARSLTRDRGQANYGYTF.

This clone appeared a single time. V is TRBV4-3 and J is TRBJ2-1; D possibly corresponds to TRBD2 (6 bases). The germline CDR1 and CDR2 sequences are LGHNA and YSLEER. The CDR3 covers 15 residues. The ends were cut back, 3 bases at V and 10 bases at J, with 19 bases in the middle. The CDR3 protein is CASSQDGRGTDEQFF. CDR3 coding DNA: TGCGCCAGCAGCCAGGACGGGAGAGGCACAGACGAGCAGTTCTTC.

The V and J genes are TRBV9 and TRBJ1-3; possible D gene TRBD1, 6 bases. Deletions cut 7 bases from V and 3 bases from J, with 14 bases between. This CDR3 spans 14 amino acids. The V gene's germline CDR1 is SGDLS and CDR2 YYNGEE. The CDR3 spells CASRAGAGGNTIYF. The CDR3 bases are TGTGCCAGCCGTGCGGGGGCAGGTGGAAACACCATATATTTT. The variable domain in full, completed from reference TRBV9 and TRBJ1-3, reads DSGVTQTPKHLITATGQRVTLRCSPRSGDLSVYWYQQSLDQGLQFLIQYYNGEERAKGNILERFSAQQFPDLHSELNLSSLELGDSALYFCASRAGAGGNTIYFGEGSWLTVV.

J is TRBJ1-2 and V is TRBV4-3, with D unresolved. V lost 4 bases to trimming and J lost 2 bases, with 11 bases between them. The CDR3 is 14 residues long. Germline-derived CDR1 and CDR2 are LGHNA and YSLEER. CDR3: CASSPSAGNYGYTF. The CDR3 DNA reads as TGCGCCAGCAGCCCATCGGCGGGGAACTATGGCTACACCTTC.

V gene TRBV7-3 combines with J gene TRBJ2-1; TRBD1 agrees at 7 bases. The CDR3 length is 15 residues. J was trimmed by 5 bases and V by 1 base; bases with no gene match: 5. The germline V gene has CDR1 SGHTA and CDR2 FQGTGA. In DNA, the CDR3 is TGTGCCAGCAGCTTAAATAGCCAGGGGGACAATGAGCAGTTCTTC. It encodes CASSLNSQGDNEQFF.